The source of this TCR beta chain is a study of cytomegalovirus exposure and HLA in healthy donors. General study points: More clonal expansion characterized HLA-associated TCR beta chains than equally common others in a later analysis.

In the PCR, 60 Vbeta and 13 Jbeta primers were used. Clones were sequenced by immunoSEQ multiplex PCR, and TCRdb holds only the in-frame ones, with some missing. The repertoire consists of more than 200,000 clones, with roughly 82% occurring once and the leading ten covering about 6.1%. The length of the CDR3 is 14 residues. Germline V lookup: CDR1 GTSNPN, CDR2 SVGIG (reference sequence). Note on this clone: Its target is unknown.

The chain links TRBV30 to TRBJ2-5, with D perhaps TRBD1 (6 bases). TRBJ2-7 matches the DNA end more closely, so the J call is doubtful. Sequences were obtained from PBMCs. The origin of this receptor is a man aged 35 to 55 in good health and CMV-seropositive. The CDR3 DNA is TGTGCCTGGAGTCCGGGACATTTTGCCTACGAGCAGTACTTC. Amino acids: CAWSPGHFAYEQYF.